A single sample is the source of the 18 T cell receptor beta chains below, sequenced in a study of cytomegalovirus exposure and HLA in healthy donors. Use of 60 Vbeta and 13 Jbeta primers characterized the PCR. Measured with immunoSEQ multiplex PCR; TCRdb has only the in-frame clones, and not every one. This table has roughly 100,000 clones, under 80% appearing once. Material for sequencing was PBMCs. These receptors were taken from a man aged 55 to 70 in good health and CMV-seronegative.

The DNA of the CDR3 is TGTGCCAGCAGCCGACTACCGGGCTATAATTCACCCCTCCACTTT. Amino acid sequence: CASSRLPGYNSPLHF. The chain couples TRBV4-2 to TRBJ1-6; D call uncertain. The germline V and J ends were trimmed by 4 bases and 3 bases, with 10 bases remaining between them. The CDR3 extends over 15 amino acids. CDR1 and CDR2 (germline): LGHNA, YNFKEQ.

This chain links TRBV5-1 with TRBJ1-1; TRBD1 agrees at 8 bases. Germline CDR1 SGHRS, CDR2 YFSETQ. This CDR3 is 18 amino acids long. With V trimmed by 4 bases and J by 3 bases, 17 bases remained unmatched. The CDR3 nucleotides are TGCGCCAGCAGCACGGACGGCAGGGGGCGTCGAGGGGACACTGAAGCTTTCTTT. This translates into CASSTDGRGRRGDTEAFF.

Only a few counts were recorded for this clone. The chain uses TRBV4-3 and TRBJ2-2; D gene ambiguous. Germline loops: CDR1 LGHNA, CDR2 YSLEER. V was cut by 0 bases and J by 8 bases, with 10 bases left in between. The CDR3 runs to 14 residues. CDR3 sequence reads: CASSQDLRWGELFF. The CDR3 DNA sequence: TGCGCCAGCAGCCAAGATTTGCGCTGGGGGGAGCTGTTTTTT.

This clone has a single count. The chain joins TRBV19 to TRBJ2-1, with TRBD1 matching over 7 bases. CDR1 is LNHDA and CDR2 is SQIVND in the germline V gene (reference sequence). The CDR3 consists of 14 residues. The ends lost 10 bases at V and 2 bases at J; junction bases unmatched: 8. CDR3 nucleotides: TGTGCCACTGGAGACAGGGCCGCCTACAATGAGCAGTTCTTC. Translated: CATGDRAAYNEQFF.

CDR3 in DNA: TGTGCCAGCTCCGGTGGTCCGAATGAAAAACTGTTTTTT. As protein: CASSGGPNEKLFF. The chain couples TRBV18 to TRBJ1-4; D is undetermined. Trimming pared 6 bases from V and 5 bases from J, leaving 10 bases between. The CDR3 is 13 residues long. Looked up from germline, CDR1 is KGHSH and CDR2 is LQKENI.

The chain combines TRBV2 with TRBJ1-5; D is uncertain. Germline lookup yields CDR1 SNHLY and CDR2 FYNNEI. The length of the CDR3 is 13 residues. The ends were cut back, 7 bases at V and 5 bases at J, with 12 bases in the middle. CDR3 DNA sequence: TGTGCCAGCATGGTGGGCCCTCATCAGCCCCAGCATTTT. Protein: CASMVGPHQPQHF.

V usage is TRBV18 and J usage is TRBJ1-5, with 10 bases aligning to TRBD1. Germline values: CDR1 KGHSH, CDR2 LQKENI. This CDR3 region has 18 residues. With V trimmed by 4 bases and J by 2 bases, 11 bases remained unmatched. The CDR3 loop is CASSRSGQGMGRNQPQHF. The CDR3 DNA reads as TGTGCCAGCTCACGGTCGGGACAGGGGATGGGACGCAATCAGCCCCAGCATTTT.

The V call is TRBV7-2, the J call TRBJ2-5; D is perhaps TRBD2 (6 bases). The germline V and J ends were trimmed by 3 bases and 2 bases, with 10 bases remaining between them. The germline CDR1 and CDR2 sequences are SGHTA and FQGNSA. The CDR3 consists of 14 residues. CDR3 loop: CASSFSRGQETQYF. CDR3 in DNA: TGTGCCAGCAGCTTTTCGCGGGGTCAAGAGACCCAGTACTTC.

The chain employs TRBV5-1 and TRBJ1-4; D remains unclear. CDR1 is SGHRS, CDR2 YFSETQ, per germline. Trimming took 2 bases from V and 2 from J, leaving 10 bases between them. The CDR3 has 15 residues. CDR3 nucleotide sequence: TGCGCCAGCAGCTTCGTATCGGGGACTAATGAAAAACTGTTTTTT. Amino acid sequence: CASSFVSGTNEKLFF.

The chain couples TRBV2 to TRBJ1-1; TRBD1 aligns across 9 bases. Germline V lookup: CDR1 SNHLY, CDR2 FYNNEI. The CDR3 sequence is 17 residues long. V gave up 6 bases and J gave up 1 base; unmatched junction bases: 12. CDR3: CASSFGRGQGWNTEAFF. The CDR3 nucleotides read TGTGCCAGCAGCTTTGGGAGGGGACAGGGATGGAACACTGAAGCTTTCTTT.

Comment on this clone: The same CDR3 can be traced to other DNA sequences in this sample. The gene calls are TRBV6-1 and TRBJ2-1, with D unresolved. The V and J ends lost 5 bases and 7 bases respectively, with 12 bases between them. CDR3 length equals 13 residues. Germline values: CDR1 MNHNS, CDR2 SASEGT. CDR3 in DNA: TGTGCCAGCAGTCTCCGGCCTAGGAATGAGCAGTTCTTC. Translated: CASSLRPRNEQFF.

This rearrangement joins TRBV5-1 to TRBJ2-5, with 8 bases lining up with TRBD1. V dropped 4 bases and J dropped 4; count of bases not matched to a gene: 6. This CDR3 is 14 amino acids long. The germline V gene encodes CDR1 SGHRS and CDR2 YFSETQ. The CDR3 nucleotides read TGCGCCAGCAGCACGGGACAGGTCCGAGAGACCCAGTACTTC. Translation: CASSTGQVRETQYF.

The rearrangement joins TRBV5-1 to TRBJ2-6; TRBD1 matches 12 bases. The J segment lost 1 base and the V segment lost 5 bases, leaving 13 bases of the junction unmatched. The CDR3 runs to 20 residues. Germline CDR1 is SGHRS and CDR2 is YFSETQ. CDR3 amino acids: CASSSGTGGEKRSGANVLTF. The CDR3 region has the DNA TGCGCCAGCAGTTCCGGGACAGGGGGCGAGAAACGATCTGGGGCCAACGTCCTGACTTTC. Full variable domain (outside the CDR3, taken from reference TRBV5-1 and TRBJ2-6): KAGVTQTPRYLIKTRGQQVTLSCSPISGHRSVSWYQQTPGQGLQFLFEYFSETQRNKGNFPGRFSGRQFSNSRSEMNVSTLELGDSALYLCASSSGTGGEKRSGANVLTFGAGSRLTVL.

The chain couples TRBV7-3 to TRBJ2-7; TRBD1 matches at 10 bases. With V trimmed by 4 bases and J by 7 bases, 7 bases remained unmatched. This CDR3 is built from 14 residues. The germline CDR1 and CDR2 sequences are SGHTA and FQGTGA. The CDR3 bases are TGTGCCAGCAGCTCTGGGACAGGGGTAGGGGAGCAGTACTTC. Amino acid sequence: CASSSGTGVGEQYF.

V and J are TRBV4-3 and TRBJ1-2; 11 positions agree with TRBD1. CDR1 and CDR2 (germline): LGHNA, YSLEER. Unmatched junction bases numbered 2, after V lost 1 base and J lost 4 bases. The CDR3 runs 15 residues. Written as DNA, the CDR3 is TGCGCCAGCAGCCAAGGGACAGGGGGCAGCTATGGCTACACCTTC. It codes for CASSQGTGGSYGYTF.

This clone was seen only once. The rearrangement joins TRBV28 to TRBJ1-3, with D uncertain. CDR1 and CDR2 from the germline V gene are MDHEN and SYDVKM. The CDR3 length is 16 residues. The V end lost 2 bases, the J end lost 0 bases, and 11 bases lay between the germline ends. The CDR3 loop reads CASSLDWAHSGNTIYF. In DNA form, the CDR3 reads TGTGCCAGCAGTTTAGATTGGGCACACTCTGGAAACACCATATATTTT.

The V gene is TRBV7-2, the J gene TRBJ2-5; D remains unclear. CDR1 and CDR2 (germline): SGHTA, FQGNSA. V was trimmed by 4 bases and J by 2 bases, leaving 14 bases between them. The CDR3 is 15 residues long. The CDR3 coding sequence is TGTGCCAGCAGCTCCATGGAGCATACACAAGAGACCCAGTACTTC. Its translation is CASSSMEHTQETQYF. Looking up the rest from reference TRBV7-2 and TRBJ2-5 gives the full variable domain: GAGVSQSPSNKVTEKGKDVELRCDPISGHTALYWYRQSLGQGLEFLIYFQGNSAPDKSGLPSDRFSAERTGGSVSTLTIQRTQQEDSAVYLCASSSMEHTQETQYFGPGTRLLVL.

This sequence joins TRBV18 and TRBJ2-1, with a weak D call TRBD2 (6 bases). The CDR3 is 15 residues long. Germline V gene data show CDR1 as KGHSH and CDR2 as LQKENI. Trimming left V 3 bases short and J 3 bases short, with 12 bases between. CDR3 in amino acids: CASSPPAGGYNEQFF. CDR3 sequence (DNA): TGTGCCAGCTCACCTCCTGCCGGGGGCTACAATGAGCAGTTCTTC.